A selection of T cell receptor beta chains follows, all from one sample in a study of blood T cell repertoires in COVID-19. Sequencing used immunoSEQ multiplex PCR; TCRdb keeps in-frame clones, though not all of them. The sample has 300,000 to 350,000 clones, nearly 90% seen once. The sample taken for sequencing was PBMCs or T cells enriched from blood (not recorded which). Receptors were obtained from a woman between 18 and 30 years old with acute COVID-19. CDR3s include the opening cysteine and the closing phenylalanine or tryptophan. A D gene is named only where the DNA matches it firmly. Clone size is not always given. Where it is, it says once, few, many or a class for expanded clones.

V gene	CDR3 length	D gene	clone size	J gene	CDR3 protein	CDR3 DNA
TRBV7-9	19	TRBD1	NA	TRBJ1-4	CASSFFVATGTATNEKLFF	TGTGCCAGCAGCTTTTTCGTCGCGACAGGGACAGCAACTAATGAAAAACTGTTTTTT
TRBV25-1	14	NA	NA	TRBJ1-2	CASSADPRVRGYTF	TGTGCCAGCAGTGCAGACCCCAGGGTGAGAGGCTACACCTTC
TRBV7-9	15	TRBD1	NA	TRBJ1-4	CASSPRQGEGEKLFF	TGTGCCAGCAGCCCGCGACAGGGTGAAGGTGAAAAACTGTTTTTT
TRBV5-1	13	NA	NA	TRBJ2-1	CASSLNGLREQFF	TGCGCCAGCAGCTTGAATGGGCTACGGGAGCAGTTCTTC
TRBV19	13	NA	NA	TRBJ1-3	CASSIDTGNTIYF	TGTGCCAGTAGTATAGATACTGGAAACACCATATATTTT
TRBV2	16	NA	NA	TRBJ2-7	CASSEERADLPYEQYF	TGTGCCAGCAGTGAAGAACGAGCGGACCTCCCCTACGAGCAGTACTTC
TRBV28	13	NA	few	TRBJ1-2	CASSLGRNYGYTF	TGTGCCAGCAGTTTAGGGAGGAACTATGGCTACACCTTC
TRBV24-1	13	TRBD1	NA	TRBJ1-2	CATSDGTGDGYTF	TGTGCCACCAGTGACGGGACAGGAGATGGCTACACCTTC
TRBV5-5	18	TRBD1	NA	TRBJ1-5	CASSSGQDNRVSNQPQHF	TGTGCCAGCAGCTCAGGACAGGACAACCGGGTTAGCAATCAGCCCCAGCATTTT
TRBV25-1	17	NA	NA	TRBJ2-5	CASSDFQRRGREETQYF	TGTGCCAGCAGTGATTTCCAACGGAGGGGGCGAGAAGAGACCCAGTACTTC
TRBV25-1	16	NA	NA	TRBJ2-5	CASSELLASDQETQYF	TGTGCCAGCAGTGAATTGTTAGCTTCGGACCAAGAGACCCAGTACTTC
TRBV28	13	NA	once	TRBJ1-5	CASSTGNNQPQHF	TGTGCCAGCAGTACAGGGAACAATCAGCCCCAGCATTTT
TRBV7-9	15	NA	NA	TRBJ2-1	CASSEGQRADNEQFF	TGTGCCAGCAGCGAGGGCCAGCGGGCAGACAATGAGCAGTTCTTC
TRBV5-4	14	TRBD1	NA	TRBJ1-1	CASSSPGGNTEAFF	TGTGCCAGCAGCTCCCCAGGGGGGAACACTGAAGCTTTCTTT
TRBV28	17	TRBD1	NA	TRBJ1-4	CASSLSTRQGGNEKLFF	TGTGCCAGCAGTTTATCAACCCGACAGGGAGGCAATGAAAAACTGTTTTTT
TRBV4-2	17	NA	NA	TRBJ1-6	CASSQTPGIGNNSPLHF	TGTGCCAGCAGCCAAACCCCGGGGATAGGGAACAATTCACCCCTCCACTTT
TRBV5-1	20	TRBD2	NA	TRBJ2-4	CASSSVPGLAGKIAKNIQYF	TGCGCCAGCAGCTCAGTACCGGGACTAGCGGGAAAGATAGCCAAAAACATTCAGTACTTC
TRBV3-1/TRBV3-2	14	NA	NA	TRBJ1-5	CASSPSGNYQPQHF	TGTGCCAGCAGCCCCTCAGGGAATTATCAGCCCCAGCATTTT
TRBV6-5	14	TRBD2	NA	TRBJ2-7	CASSYRPGRDEQYF	TGTGCCAGCAGTTACCGGCCAGGGAGGGACGAGCAGTACTTC
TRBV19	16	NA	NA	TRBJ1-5	CASNRDTIYSNQPQHF	TGTGCCAGTAACCGGGACACCATCTATAGCAATCAGCCCCAGCATTTT
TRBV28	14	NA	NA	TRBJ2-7	CASSSGTSPYEQYF	TGTGCCAGCAGTTCGGGGACATCTCCCTACGAGCAGTACTTC
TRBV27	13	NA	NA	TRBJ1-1	CASSPRGNTEAFF	TGTGCCAGCAGCCCCAGGGGCAACACTGAAGCTTTCTTT
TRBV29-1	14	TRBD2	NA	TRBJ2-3	CSLRGLGTTDTQYF	TGCAGCCTCAGAGGACTAGGAACCACAGATACGCAGTATTTT
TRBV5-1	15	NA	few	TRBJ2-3	CASSFLSGYTDTQYF	TGCGCCAGCAGCTTTTTATCGGGATACACAGATACGCAGTATTTT
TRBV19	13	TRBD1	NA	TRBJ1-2	CASSTRGQFGYTF	TGTGCCAGTAGCACTAGGGGACAGTTTGGCTACACCTTC
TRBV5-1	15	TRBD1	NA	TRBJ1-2	CASSLDLSDRGIDTF	TGCGCCAGCAGCTTGGACCTCAGTGACAGGGGCATCGACACCTTC
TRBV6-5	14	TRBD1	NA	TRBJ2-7	CASSYRDRDYEQYF	TGTGCCAGCAGTTACCGGGACAGAGATTACGAGCAGTACTTC
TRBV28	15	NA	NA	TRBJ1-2	CASSSLGGPDYGYTF	TGTGCCAGCAGTTCCCTGGGGGGTCCTGACTATGGCTACACCTTC
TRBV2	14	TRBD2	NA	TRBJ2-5	CASSKREDQETQYF	TGTGCCAGCAGCAAGCGGGAGGACCAAGAGACCCAGTACTTC
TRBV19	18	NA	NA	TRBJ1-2	CASSIVGITPREYHGYTF	TGTGCCAGTAGTATAGTGGGCATAACACCGAGGGAGTATCATGGCTACACCTTC
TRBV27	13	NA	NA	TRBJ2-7	CASSLGGTYEQYF	TGTGCCAGCAGTTTAGGGGGGACCTACGAGCAGTACTTC
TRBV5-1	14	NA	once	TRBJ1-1	CASSLGQANTEAFF	TGCGCCAGCAGCTTGGGACAGGCGAACACTGAAGCTTTCTTT
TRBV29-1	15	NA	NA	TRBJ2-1	CSVEQGSGIRNEQFF	TGCAGCGTTGAGCAGGGATCGGGTATACGCAATGAGCAGTTCTTC
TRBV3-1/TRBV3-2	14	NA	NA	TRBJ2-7	CASSQALNGLEQYF	TGTGCCAGCAGCCAAGCTCTGAATGGGCTCGAGCAGTACTTC
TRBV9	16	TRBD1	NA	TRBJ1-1	CASSELGQPPNTEAFF	TGTGCCAGCAGCGAGCTGGGACAGCCTCCGAACACTGAAGCTTTCTTT
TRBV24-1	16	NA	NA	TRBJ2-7	CATSDPRQERSYEQYF	TGTGCCACCAGTGATCCACGACAGGAGCGCTCCTACGAGCAGTACTTC
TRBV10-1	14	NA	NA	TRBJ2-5	CASSRSTRRETQYF	TGCGCCAGCAGTCGGAGTACTAGACGGGAGACCCAGTACTTC
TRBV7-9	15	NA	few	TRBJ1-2	CASSLAQPGSAGYTF	TGTGCCAGCAGCTTAGCGCAACCGGGGTCGGCTGGCTACACCTTC
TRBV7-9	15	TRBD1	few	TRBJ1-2	CASSLSWTGNYGYTF	TGTGCCAGCAGCTTATCTTGGACAGGGAACTATGGCTACACCTTC
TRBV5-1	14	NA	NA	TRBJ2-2	CASSSGVIRRELFF	TGCGCCAGCAGTTCAGGGGTCATCCGCCGGGAGCTGTTTTTT
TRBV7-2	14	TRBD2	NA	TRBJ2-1	CASSLDRLADEQFF	TGTGCCAGCAGCTTAGATCGGCTAGCGGACGAGCAGTTCTTC
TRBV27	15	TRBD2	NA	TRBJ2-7	CASSPRWGGRGEQYF	TGTGCCAGCAGTCCCCGGTGGGGCGGGAGAGGCGAGCAGTACTTC
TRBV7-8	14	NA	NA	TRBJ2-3	CASLPRGATDTQYF	TGTGCCAGCCTCCCGCGGGGAGCCACAGATACGCAGTATTTT
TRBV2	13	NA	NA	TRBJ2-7	CASSGQGPYEQYF	TGTGCCAGCAGTGGTCAGGGTCCCTACGAGCAGTACTTC
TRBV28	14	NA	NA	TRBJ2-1	CASSLWGGSGEQFF	TGTGCCAGCAGTTTATGGGGAGGTAGCGGTGAGCAGTTCTTC
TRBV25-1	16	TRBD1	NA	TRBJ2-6	CASSTGPSSGANVLTF	TGTGCCAGCTCGACAGGGCCCAGCTCTGGGGCCAACGTCCTGACTTTC